The source of this T cell receptor beta chain is a study of blood T cell repertoires in COVID-19. The wider study: Collection of acute and convalescent COVID-19 samples took place in the United States, Italy and Spain.

The length of the CDR3 is 15 residues. Germline-derived CDR1 and CDR2 are SGHDT and YYEEEE. The J segment lost 4 bases and the V segment lost 4 bases, leaving 5 bases of the junction unmatched. While infection was still active, Seattle patients were enrolled and then followed longitudinally. Original processing notes: Nucleated cell counts were estimated from reference gene primer amplification. Produced via immunoSEQ multiplex PCR; TCRdb's table is partial and in-frame only. V, J and clone size are taken as reported in that table, and D and trimming were inferred from the DNA itself. Of 540,000 or so clones in the sample, about 89% were seen once.

The chain joins TRBV5-6 to TRBJ1-5; TRBD1 matches at 10 bases. This clonotype was sampled from a woman aged 50 to 60 with COVID-19, enrolled during active disease. The source material was peripheral blood. CDR3 residues: CASSPDRGLNQPQHF. CDR3 nucleotide sequence: TGTGCCAGCAGCCCCGACAGGGGGCTGAATCAGCCCCAGCATTTT.